Listed below are T cell receptor beta chains from one sample, sequenced in a study of immune characteristics of hereditary and idiopathic chronic pancreatitis. Some clones are missing from TCRdb's copy, which holds only in-frame ones; the method was immunoSEQ multiplex PCR. In the table there are around 9,000 clones, roughly 77% of which are singletons. The specimen sequenced was pancreas tissue with idiopathic chronic pancreatitis. The receptors derive from a human donor with chronic pancreatitis. CDR3s include the opening cysteine and the closing phenylalanine or tryptophan. D genes are given only for firm matches.

j_gene: TRBJ2-3
len: 10
d_gene: -
v_gene: TRBV12-3/TRBV12-4
CDR3aa: CASSFATQYF

j_gene: TRBJ2-3
len: 16
d_gene: -
v_gene: TRBV6-5
CDR3aa: CASSYSGQGGTDTQYF

j_gene: TRBJ2-2
len: 16
d_gene: -
v_gene: TRBV4-1
CDR3aa: CASSRSETANTGELFF

j_gene: TRBJ2-3
len: 14
d_gene: -
v_gene: TRBV13
CDR3aa: CASSLRSSTDTQYF

j_gene: TRBJ1-1
len: 13
d_gene: -
v_gene: TRBV19
CDR3aa: CASSMGQGAEAFF

j_gene: TRBJ2-3
len: 16
d_gene: -
v_gene: TRBV5-6
CDR3aa: CASSWPGTQSTDTQYF

j_gene: TRBJ1-2
len: 15
d_gene: -
v_gene: TRBV6-2/TRBV6-3
CDR3aa: CASSYRGHINYGYTF

j_gene: TRBJ1-1
len: 13
d_gene: -
v_gene: TRBV18
CDR3aa: CASSPSMNTEAFF

j_gene: TRBJ2-7
len: 13
d_gene: -
v_gene: TRBV27
CDR3aa: CASSLSHRNEQYF

j_gene: TRBJ1-1
len: 14
d_gene: -
v_gene: TRBV7-9
CDR3aa: CASSFRVSETEAFF

j_gene: TRBJ2-1
len: 17
d_gene: -
v_gene: TRBV5-1
CDR3aa: CASSLVPIGQTYNEQFF

j_gene: TRBJ2-7
len: 18
d_gene: TRBD2
v_gene: TRBV3-1/TRBV3-2
CDR3aa: CASSQDLASGETFYEQYF

j_gene: TRBJ2-5
len: 14
d_gene: -
v_gene: TRBV7-9
CDR3aa: CASSRDLYQETQYF

j_gene: TRBJ1-5
len: 13
d_gene: -
v_gene: TRBV10-2
CDR3aa: CASSDGERQPQHF

j_gene: TRBJ1-6
len: 14
d_gene: -
v_gene: TRBV4-1
CDR3aa: CASSRGEDNSPLHF

j_gene: TRBJ1-5
len: 16
d_gene: -
v_gene: TRBV19
CDR3aa: CASSRWTVYSNQPQHF

j_gene: TRBJ2-2
len: 14
d_gene: -
v_gene: TRBV7-2
CDR3aa: CASSLVGGTGELFF

j_gene: TRBJ1-2
len: 14
d_gene: -
v_gene: TRBV6-6
CDR3aa: CASSYSKGNYGYTF

j_gene: TRBJ2-7
len: 15
d_gene: TRBD2
v_gene: TRBV7-2
CDR3aa: CASSLASGGPYEQYF

j_gene: TRBJ1-1
len: 15
d_gene: -
v_gene: TRBV11-3
CDR3aa: CASSLGGYSNTEAFF

j_gene: TRBJ2-5
len: 14
d_gene: -
v_gene: TRBV5-4
CDR3aa: CASRSWWDQETQYF

j_gene: TRBJ1-1
len: 13
d_gene: -
v_gene: TRBV30
CDR3aa: CAWSLTPNTEAFF